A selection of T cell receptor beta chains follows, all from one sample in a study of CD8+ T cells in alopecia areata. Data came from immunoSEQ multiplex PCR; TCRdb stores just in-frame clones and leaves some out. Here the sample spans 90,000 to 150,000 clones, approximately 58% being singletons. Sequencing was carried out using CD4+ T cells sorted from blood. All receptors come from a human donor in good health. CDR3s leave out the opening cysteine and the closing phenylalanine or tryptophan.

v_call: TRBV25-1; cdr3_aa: ASSEGGRQQAF
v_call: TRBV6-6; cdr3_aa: ASSYSAVDYGYT
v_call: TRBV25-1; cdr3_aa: ASRPSEGGETQY
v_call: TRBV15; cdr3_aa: ATSRGGQNTGELF
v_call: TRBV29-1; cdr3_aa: SVVGWRGETQY
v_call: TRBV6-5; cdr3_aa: ASRSVGDYGYT
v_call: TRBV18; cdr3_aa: ASSPSGQGSGGYT
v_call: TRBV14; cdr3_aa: ASGRAGTLLQF
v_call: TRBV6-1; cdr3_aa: ASSYQGAREQF
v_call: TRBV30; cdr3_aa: AWSDTGQGATEAF
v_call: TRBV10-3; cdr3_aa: AISESQGGAEQY